The clone carrying this TCR beta chain has just one count. Its antigen is currently unknown. This sample was included in a study of CD4+ T cells in melanoma. Study outcomes and limitations: In melanoma, neoantigen-specific CD4+ T cells reportedly differed in differentiation state. CD8+ T cell, macrophage and B cell function reportedly correlated with neoantigen-specific CD4+ T cells.

V gave up 1 base and J gave up 6 bases; unmatched junction bases: 4. CDR1 LNHDA and CDR2 SQIVND come from the germline V gene (reference sequence). This CDR3 comprises 15 residues. Profiling relied on immunoSEQ multiplex PCR, and the TCRdb table lists in-frame clones only, not all of them. This table holds roughly 140,000 clones, approximately 91% found once. This chain links TRBV19 with TRBJ2-2; 8 nucleotides line up with TRBD2. This receptor was taken from a human donor with melanoma. DNA for the CDR3: TGTGCCAGTAGTATAGCGGGGGGGTTGGCCGGGGAGCTGTTTTTT. Translation gives CASSIAGGLAGELFF.